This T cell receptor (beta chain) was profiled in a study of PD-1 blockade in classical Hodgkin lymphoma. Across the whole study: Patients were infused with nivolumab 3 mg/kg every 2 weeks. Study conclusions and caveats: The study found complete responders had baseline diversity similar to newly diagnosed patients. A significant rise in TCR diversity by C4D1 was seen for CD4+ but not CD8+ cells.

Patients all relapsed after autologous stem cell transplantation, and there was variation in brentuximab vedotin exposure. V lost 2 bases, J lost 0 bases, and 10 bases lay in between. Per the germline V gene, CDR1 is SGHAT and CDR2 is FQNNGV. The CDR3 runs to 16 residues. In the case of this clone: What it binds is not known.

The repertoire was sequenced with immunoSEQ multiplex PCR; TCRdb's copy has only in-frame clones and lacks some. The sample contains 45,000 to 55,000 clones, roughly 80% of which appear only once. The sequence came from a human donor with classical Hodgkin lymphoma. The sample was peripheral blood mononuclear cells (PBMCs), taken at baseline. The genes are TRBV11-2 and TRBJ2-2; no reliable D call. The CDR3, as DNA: TGTGCCAGCAGCTTAAGTCACAGCCCGAACACCGGGGAGCTGTTTTTT. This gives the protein CASSLSHSPNTGELFF.